This T cell receptor (beta chain) was obtained from a study of OX40 agonist ivuxolimab in advanced cancers. Notes on the study in general: Low clonal expansion, among the lowest seen, marked partial responders at 0.1-3.0 mg/kg.

On this clone itself: Its antigen is not identified.

The assay was immunoSEQ multiplex PCR, and TCRdb's table has in-frame clones only and misses some. The sample yields over 25,000 clones, roughly 80% seen once. The CDR3 runs 13 residues. CDR1 WNHNN and CDR2 SYGVQD come from the germline V gene (reference sequence). The germline V and J ends were trimmed by 4 bases and 5 bases, with 9 bases remaining between them. This material consisted of CD4+ or CD8+ T cells sorted from blood, taken in a trial of the OX40 agonist ivuxolimab. The chain combines TRBV10-1 with TRBJ1-5; TRBD1 is a possible D gene (5 bases). This receptor was identified in an adult with an advanced solid tumor such as melanoma, head and neck, liver or kidney cancer. The CDR3 reads CASSGGADQPQHF. In nucleotides, the CDR3 is TGCGCCAGCAGTGGGGGCGCGGATCAGCCCCAGCATTTT.